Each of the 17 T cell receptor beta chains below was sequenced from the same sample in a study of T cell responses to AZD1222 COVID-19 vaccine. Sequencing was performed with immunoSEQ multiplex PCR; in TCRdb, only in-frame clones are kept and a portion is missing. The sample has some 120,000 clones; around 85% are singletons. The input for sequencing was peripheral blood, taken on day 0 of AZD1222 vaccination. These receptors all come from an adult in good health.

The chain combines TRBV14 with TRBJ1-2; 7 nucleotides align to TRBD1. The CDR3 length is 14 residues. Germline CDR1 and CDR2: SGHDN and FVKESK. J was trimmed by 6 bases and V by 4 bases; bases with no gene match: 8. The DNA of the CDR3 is TGTGCCAGCAGCCTAAGTTCAGGGGGAGATGGCTACACCTTC. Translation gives CASSLSSGGDGYTF.

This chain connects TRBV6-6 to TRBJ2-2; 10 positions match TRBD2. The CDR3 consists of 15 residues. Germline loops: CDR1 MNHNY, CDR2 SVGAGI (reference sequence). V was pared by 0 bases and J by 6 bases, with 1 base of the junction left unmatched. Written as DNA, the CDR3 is TGTGCCAGCAGTTACTCCCTAGCGGGAGCCGGGGAGCTGTTTTTT. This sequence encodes CASSYSLAGAGELFF.

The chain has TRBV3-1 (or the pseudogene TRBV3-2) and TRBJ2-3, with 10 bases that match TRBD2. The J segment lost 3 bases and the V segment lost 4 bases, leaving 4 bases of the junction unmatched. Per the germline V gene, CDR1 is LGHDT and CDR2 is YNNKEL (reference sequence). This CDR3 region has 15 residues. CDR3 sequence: CASSPAGGRTDTQYF. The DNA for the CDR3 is TGTGCCAGCAGCCCAGCGGGGGGGCGGACAGATACGCAGTATTTT.

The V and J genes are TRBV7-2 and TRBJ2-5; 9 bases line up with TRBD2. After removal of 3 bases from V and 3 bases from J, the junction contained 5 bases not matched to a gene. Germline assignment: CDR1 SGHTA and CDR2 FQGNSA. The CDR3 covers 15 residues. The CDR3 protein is CASSFSGRREETQYF. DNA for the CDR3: TGTGCCAGCAGCTTTAGCGGGAGACGGGAAGAGACCCAGTACTTC.

The CDR3 sequence: CAWTTGGDQYF. The CDR3, as DNA: TGTGCCTGGACAACAGGGGGAGACCAGTACTTC. This chain uses TRBV30 with TRBJ2-5, with TRBD1 matching over 8 bases. Germline V gene data show CDR1 as GTSNPN and CDR2 as SVGIG (reference sequence). After removal of 4 bases from V and 10 bases from J, the junction contained 5 bases not matched to a gene. This CDR3 has 11 residues.

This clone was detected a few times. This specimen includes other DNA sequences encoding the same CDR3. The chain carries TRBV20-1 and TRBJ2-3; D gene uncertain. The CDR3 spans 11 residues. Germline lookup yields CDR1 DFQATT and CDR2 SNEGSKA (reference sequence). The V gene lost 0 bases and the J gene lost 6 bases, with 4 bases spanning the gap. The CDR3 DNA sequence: TGCAGTGCTAGAGATGCTGATACGCAGTATTTT. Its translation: CSARDADTQYF.

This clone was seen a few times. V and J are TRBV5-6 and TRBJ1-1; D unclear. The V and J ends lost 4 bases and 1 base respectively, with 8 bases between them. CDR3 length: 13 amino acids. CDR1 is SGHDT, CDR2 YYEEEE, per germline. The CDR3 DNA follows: TGTGCCAGCAGCAAGCGGGAGAACACTGAAGCTTTCTTT. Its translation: CASSKRENTEAFF.

Here the CDR3 reads CASSESGWDTEAFF. The CDR3 DNA follows: TGTGCCAGCAGTGAAAGTGGATGGGACACTGAAGCTTTCTTT. V usage is TRBV2 and J usage is TRBJ1-1; D is undetermined. The CDR3 has 14 amino acids. Per germline, CDR1 SNHLY and CDR2 FYNNEI. Trimming left V 2 bases short and J 3 bases short, with 10 bases between.

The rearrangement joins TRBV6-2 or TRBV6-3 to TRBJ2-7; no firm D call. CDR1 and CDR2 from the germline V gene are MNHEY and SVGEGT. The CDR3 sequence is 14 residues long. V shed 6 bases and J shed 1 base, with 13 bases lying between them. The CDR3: CASSPQAGSYEQYF. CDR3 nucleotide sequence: TGTGCCAGCAGCCCCCAGGCCGGTTCCTACGAGCAGTACTTC.

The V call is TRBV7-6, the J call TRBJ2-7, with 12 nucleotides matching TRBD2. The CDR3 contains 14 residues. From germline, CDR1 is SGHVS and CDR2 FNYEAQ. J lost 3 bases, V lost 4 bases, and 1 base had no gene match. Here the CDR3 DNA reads TGTGCCAGCAGCTCGACTAGCGGGGGCTACGAGCAGTACTTC. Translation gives CASSSTSGGYEQYF.

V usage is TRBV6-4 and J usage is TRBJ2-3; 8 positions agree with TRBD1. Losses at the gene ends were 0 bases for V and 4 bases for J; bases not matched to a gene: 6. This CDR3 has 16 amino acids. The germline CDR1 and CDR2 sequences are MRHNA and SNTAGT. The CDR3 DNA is TGTGCCAGCAGTGACTCAAGACAGGGGAATCCAGATACGCAGTATTTT. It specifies CASSDSRQGNPDTQYF.

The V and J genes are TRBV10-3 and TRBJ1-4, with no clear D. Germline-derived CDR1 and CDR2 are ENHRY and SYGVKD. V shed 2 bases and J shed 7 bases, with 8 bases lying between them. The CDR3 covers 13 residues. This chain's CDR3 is CAISEGGREKLFF. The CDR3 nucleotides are TGTGCCATCAGTGAGGGTGGCCGTGAAAAACTGTTTTTT.

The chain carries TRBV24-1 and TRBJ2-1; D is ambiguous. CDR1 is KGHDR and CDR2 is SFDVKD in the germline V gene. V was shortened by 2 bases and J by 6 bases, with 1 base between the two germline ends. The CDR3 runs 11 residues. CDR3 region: CATSDSNEQFF. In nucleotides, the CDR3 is TGTGCCACCAGTGATTCCAATGAGCAGTTCTTC.

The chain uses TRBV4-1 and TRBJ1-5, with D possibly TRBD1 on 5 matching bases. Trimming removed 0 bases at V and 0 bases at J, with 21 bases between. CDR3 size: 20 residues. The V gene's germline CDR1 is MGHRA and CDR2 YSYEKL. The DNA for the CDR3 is TGCGCCAGCAGCCAAGACCCGGGTCGGAGTCGGGGGGGTAGCAATCAGCCCCAGCATTTT. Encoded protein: CASSQDPGRSRGGSNQPQHF.

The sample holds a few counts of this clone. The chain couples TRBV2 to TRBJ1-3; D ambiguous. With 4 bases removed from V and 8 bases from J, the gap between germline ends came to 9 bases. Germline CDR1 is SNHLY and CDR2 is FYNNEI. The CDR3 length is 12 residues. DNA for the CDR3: TGTGCCAGCAGTGTTCTGCAGGACACCATATATTTT. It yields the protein CASSVLQDTIYF.

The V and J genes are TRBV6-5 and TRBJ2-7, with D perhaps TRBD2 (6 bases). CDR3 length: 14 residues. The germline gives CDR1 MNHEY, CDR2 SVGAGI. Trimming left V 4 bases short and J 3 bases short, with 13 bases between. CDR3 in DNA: TGTGCCAGCAGTTTGTCTAGCGATAACTACGAGCAGTACTTC. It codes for CASSLSSDNYEQYF.

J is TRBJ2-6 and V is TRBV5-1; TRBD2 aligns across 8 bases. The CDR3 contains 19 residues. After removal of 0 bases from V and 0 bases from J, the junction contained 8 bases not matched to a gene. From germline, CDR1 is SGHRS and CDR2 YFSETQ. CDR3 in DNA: TGCGCCAGCAGCTTGGGTCCGGGAGGGCCATCCTCTGGGGCCAACGTCCTGACTTTC. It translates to CASSLGPGGPSSGANVLTF.